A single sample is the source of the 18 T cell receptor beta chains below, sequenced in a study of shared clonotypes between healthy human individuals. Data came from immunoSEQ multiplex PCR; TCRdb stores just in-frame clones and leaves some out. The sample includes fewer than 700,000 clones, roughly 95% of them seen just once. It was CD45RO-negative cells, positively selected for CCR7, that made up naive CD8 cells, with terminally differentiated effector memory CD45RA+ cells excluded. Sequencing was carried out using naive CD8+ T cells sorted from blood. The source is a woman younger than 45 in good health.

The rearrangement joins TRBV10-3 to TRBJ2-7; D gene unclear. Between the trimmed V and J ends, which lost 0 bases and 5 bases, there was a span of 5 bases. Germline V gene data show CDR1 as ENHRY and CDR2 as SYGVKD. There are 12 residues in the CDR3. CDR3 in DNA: TGTGCCATCAGTGAGTCTTCGGACGAGCAGTACTTC. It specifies CAISESSDEQYF.

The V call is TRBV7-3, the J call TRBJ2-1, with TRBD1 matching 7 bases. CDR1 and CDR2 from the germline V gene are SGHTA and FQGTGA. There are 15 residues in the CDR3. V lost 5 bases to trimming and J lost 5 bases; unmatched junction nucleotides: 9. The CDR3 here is CASSQGEIGDNEQFF. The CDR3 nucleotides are TGTGCCAGCAGCCAGGGGGAGATAGGCGACAATGAGCAGTTCTTC. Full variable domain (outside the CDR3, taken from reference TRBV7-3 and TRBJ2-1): GAGVSQTPSNKVTEKGKYVELRCDPISGHTALYWYRQSLGQGPEFLIYFQGTGAADDSGLPNDRFFAVRPEGSVSTLKIQRTERGDSAVYLCASSQGEIGDNEQFFGPGTRLTVL.

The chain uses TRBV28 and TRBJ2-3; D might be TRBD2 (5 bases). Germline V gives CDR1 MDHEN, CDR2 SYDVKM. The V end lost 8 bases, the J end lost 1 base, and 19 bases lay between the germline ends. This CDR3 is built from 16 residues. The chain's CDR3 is CASSGLALAGTDTQYF. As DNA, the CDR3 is TGTGCCAGCTCTGGGCTAGCCCTTGCGGGCACAGATACGCAGTATTTT.

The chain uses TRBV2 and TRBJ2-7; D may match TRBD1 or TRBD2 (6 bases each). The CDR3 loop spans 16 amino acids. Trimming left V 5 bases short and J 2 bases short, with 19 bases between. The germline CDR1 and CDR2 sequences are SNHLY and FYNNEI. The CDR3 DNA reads TGTGCCAGCAGTTCCCGAGGGGGGAGAGCCCCCTACGAGCAGTACTTC. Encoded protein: CASSSRGGRAPYEQYF.

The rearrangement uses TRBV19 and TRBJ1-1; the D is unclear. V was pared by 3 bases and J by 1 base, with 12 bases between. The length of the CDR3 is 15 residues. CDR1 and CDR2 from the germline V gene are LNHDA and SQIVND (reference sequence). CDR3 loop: CASSIFPHPNTEAFF. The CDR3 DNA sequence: TGTGCCAGTAGTATCTTCCCCCACCCGAACACTGAAGCTTTCTTT.

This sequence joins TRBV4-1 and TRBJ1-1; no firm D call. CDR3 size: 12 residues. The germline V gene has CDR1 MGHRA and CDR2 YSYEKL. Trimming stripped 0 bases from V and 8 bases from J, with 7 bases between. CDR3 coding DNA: TGCGCCAGCAGCCAAGATCCGGGAGAAGCTTTCTTT. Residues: CASSQDPGEAFF.

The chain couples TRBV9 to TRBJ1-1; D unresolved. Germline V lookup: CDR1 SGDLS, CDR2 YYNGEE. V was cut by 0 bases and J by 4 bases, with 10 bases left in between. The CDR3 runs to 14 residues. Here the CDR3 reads CASSVGNTGTEAFF. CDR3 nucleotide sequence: TGTGCCAGCAGCGTAGGTAACACGGGCACTGAAGCTTTCTTT.

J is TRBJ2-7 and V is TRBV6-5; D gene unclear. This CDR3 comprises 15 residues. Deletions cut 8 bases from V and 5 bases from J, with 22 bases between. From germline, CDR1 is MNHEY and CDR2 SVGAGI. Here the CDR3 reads CASGRLFGDLDEQYF. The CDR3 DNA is TGTGCCAGCGGCCGGCTGTTTGGGGATCTGGACGAGCAGTACTTC.

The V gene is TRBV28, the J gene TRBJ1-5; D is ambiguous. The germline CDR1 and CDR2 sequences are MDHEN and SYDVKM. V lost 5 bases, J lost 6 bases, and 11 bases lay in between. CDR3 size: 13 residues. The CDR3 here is CASSPDLPQPQHF. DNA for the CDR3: TGTGCCAGCAGTCCGGACCTCCCTCAGCCCCAGCATTTT. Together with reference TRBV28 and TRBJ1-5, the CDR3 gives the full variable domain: DVKVTQSSRYLVKRTGEKVFLECVQDMDHENMFWYRQDPGLGLRLIYFSYDVKMKEKGDIPEGYSVSREKKERFSLILESASTNQTSMYLCASSPDLPQPQHFGDGTRLSIL.

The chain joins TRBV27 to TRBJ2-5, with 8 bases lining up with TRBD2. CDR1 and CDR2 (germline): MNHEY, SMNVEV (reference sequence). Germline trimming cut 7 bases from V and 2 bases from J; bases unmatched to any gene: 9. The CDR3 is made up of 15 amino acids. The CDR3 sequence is CASKSPGLGQETQYF. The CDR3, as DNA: TGTGCCAGCAAGTCCCCGGGACTAGGTCAAGAGACCCAGTACTTC.

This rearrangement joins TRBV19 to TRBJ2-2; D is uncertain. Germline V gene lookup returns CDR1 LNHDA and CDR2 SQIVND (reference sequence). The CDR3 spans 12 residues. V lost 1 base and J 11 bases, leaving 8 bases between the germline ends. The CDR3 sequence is CASSIGVDELFF. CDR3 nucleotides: TGTGCCAGTAGTATAGGGGTAGACGAGCTGTTTTTT.

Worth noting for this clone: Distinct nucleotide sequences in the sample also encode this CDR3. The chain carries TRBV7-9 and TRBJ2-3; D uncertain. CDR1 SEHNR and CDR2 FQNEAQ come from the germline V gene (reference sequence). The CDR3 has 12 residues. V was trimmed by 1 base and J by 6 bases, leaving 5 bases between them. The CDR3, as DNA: TGTGCCAGCAGCTTAGGTGTTGATACGCAGTATTTT. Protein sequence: CASSLGVDTQYF.

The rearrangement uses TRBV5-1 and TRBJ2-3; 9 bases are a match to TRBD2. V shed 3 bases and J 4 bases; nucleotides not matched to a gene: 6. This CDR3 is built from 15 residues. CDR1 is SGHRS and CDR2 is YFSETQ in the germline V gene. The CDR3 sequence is CASSSIAGEADTQYF. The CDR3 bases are TGCGCCAGCAGCTCAATAGCGGGAGAAGCAGATACGCAGTATTTT.

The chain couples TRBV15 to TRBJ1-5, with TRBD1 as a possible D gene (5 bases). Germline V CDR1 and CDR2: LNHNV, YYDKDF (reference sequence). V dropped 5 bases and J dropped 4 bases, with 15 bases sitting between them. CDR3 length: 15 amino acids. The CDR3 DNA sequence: TGTGCCACCAGCCCGAGGCGCGGGGGTAATCAGCCCCAGCATTTT. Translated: CATSPRRGGNQPQHF.

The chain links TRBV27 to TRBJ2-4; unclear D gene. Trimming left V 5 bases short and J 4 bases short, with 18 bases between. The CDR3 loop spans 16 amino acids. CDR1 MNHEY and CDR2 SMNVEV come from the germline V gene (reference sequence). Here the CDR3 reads CASSPARTPSKNIQYF. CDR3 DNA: TGTGCCAGCAGTCCGGCTAGAACCCCTTCAAAAAACATTCAGTACTTC.

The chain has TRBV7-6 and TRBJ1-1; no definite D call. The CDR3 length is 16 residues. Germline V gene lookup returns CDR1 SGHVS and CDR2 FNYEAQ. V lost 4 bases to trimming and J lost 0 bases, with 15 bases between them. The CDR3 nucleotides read TGTGCCAGCAGCTCTCCCACGTGGGGTTTGAACACTGAAGCTTTCTTT. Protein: CASSSPTWGLNTEAFF.

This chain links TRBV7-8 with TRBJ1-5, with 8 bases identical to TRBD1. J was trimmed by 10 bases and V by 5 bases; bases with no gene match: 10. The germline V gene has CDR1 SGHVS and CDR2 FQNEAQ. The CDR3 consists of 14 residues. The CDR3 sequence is CASSARMDRAPQHF. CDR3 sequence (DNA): TGTGCCAGCAGCGCACGAATGGACAGGGCTCCCCAGCATTTT.

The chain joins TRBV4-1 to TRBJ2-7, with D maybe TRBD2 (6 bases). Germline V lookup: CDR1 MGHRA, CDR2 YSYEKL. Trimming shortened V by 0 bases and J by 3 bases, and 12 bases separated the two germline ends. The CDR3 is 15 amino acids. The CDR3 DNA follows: TGCGCCAGCAGCCAAGATGCCGGGGGTGTCTACGAGCAGTACTTC. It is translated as CASSQDAGGVYEQYF.